The 29 T cell receptor beta chains given below trace back to one sample, sequenced in a study of human T cells and chemical hapten exposure. Noted time point: patch test 3, about 24 weeks after DPC sensitization. Treatment specified: therapeutic diphenylcyclopropenone sensitization with weekly scalp DPC. In TCRdb, the RACE reads were re-called with MiXCR into one record per CDR3 protein. The sample lists about 160,000 distinct CDR3 sequences, about a quarter occurring once. The sequencing here drew on whole blood, taken in connection with sensitization to the hapten diphenylcyclopropenone (DPC). Receptors were obtained from a woman in her late teens or twenties with alopecia areata. Some clones in this sample may be carry-over from other donors' samples.

This clonotype was seen a handful of times. The rearrangement uses TRBV11-1 and TRBJ2-7, with D perhaps TRBD2 (5 bases). Germline V gene data show CDR1 as SGHAT and CDR2 as FQDESV (reference sequence). The CDR3 length is 15 residues. Trimming shortened V by 5 bases and J by 2 bases, and 16 bases separated the two germline ends. As DNA, the CDR3 is TGTGCCAGCAGCCGCCGGGGTAGAGGGACCTACGAGCAGTACTTC. Its translation is CASSRRGRGTYEQYF.

In this sample, this clonotype turned up a few times. V is TRBV20-1 and J is TRBJ2-7; D is unclear. The germline CDR1 and CDR2 sequences are DFQATT and SNEGSKA (reference sequence). The length of the CDR3 is 12 residues. Trimming removed 0 bases at V and 3 bases at J, with 6 bases between. CDR3 bases: TGCAGTGCTAGAGATGACATCTACGAGCAGTACTTC. Its translation is CSARDDIYEQYF.

This clonotype was detected once. This chain's CDR3 is CATRGEETQYF. The CDR3 bases are TGTGCCACCAGGGGGGAAGAGACCCAGTACTTC. The V gene is TRBV19, the J gene TRBJ2-5; possibly TRBD1 for D (7 bases). Trimming left V 10 bases short and J 3 bases short, with 9 bases between. This CDR3 comprises 11 residues. Germline CDR1 reads LNHDA; CDR2 reads SQIVND (reference sequence).

The chain recombines TRBV30 with TRBJ1-5, with TRBD1 matching 8 bases. The CDR3 has 14 residues. Trimming at V came to 2 bases and at J to 6 bases, leaving 6 bases not matched to a gene. Germline CDR1 reads GTSNPN; CDR2 reads SVGIG (reference sequence). The CDR3 DNA follows: TGTGCCTGGAGTACGGGACAGGTCCCTCAGCCCCAGCATTTT. It specifies CAWSTGQVPQPQHF.

In its sample, this clonotype was seen a few times. The chain carries TRBV13 and TRBJ2-7, with D maybe TRBD1 (9 bases). With 5 bases removed from V and 2 bases from J, the gap between germline ends came to 19 bases. The V gene's germline CDR1 is PRHDT and CDR2 FYEKMQ (reference sequence). This CDR3 has 16 amino acids. CDR3 region: CASSPTGGTGTYEQYF. For the CDR3, the DNA is TGTGCCAGCAGCCCTACGGGGGGGACAGGGACCTACGAGCAGTACTTC. The whole variable domain, remainder taken from reference TRBV13 and TRBJ2-7, is AAGVIQSPRHLIKEKRETATLKCYPIPRHDTVYWYQQGPGQDPQFLISFYEKMQSDKGSIPDRFSAQQFSDYHSELNMSSLELGDSALYFCASSPTGGTGTYEQYFGPGTRLTVT.

The chain is built from TRBV12-3 or TRBV12-4 and TRBJ2-1; 9 bases fit TRBD2. The CDR3 contains 16 residues. Trimming removed 2 bases from V and 4 bases from J; junction bases left unmatched: 6. The CDR3 here is CASSLWASGDYNEQFF. DNA of the CDR3: TGTGCCAGCAGTTTATGGGCTAGCGGGGATTACAATGAGCAGTTCTTC.

The V call is TRBV7-3, the J call TRBJ2-1, with D hard to call. This CDR3 is 14 amino acids long. V was shortened by 0 bases and J by 6 bases, with 9 bases between the two germline ends. CDR1 and CDR2 (germline): SGHTA, FQGTGA. CDR3 sequence: CASSLTGYLNEQFF. Here the CDR3 DNA reads TGTGCCAGCAGCTTAACGGGCTACCTCAATGAGCAGTTCTTC.

The chain uses TRBV29-1 and TRBJ1-3; the D is unclear. Germline CDR1 and CDR2: SQVTM and ANQGSEA. Trimming cost V 4 bases and J 0 bases, with 7 bases left between them. The length of the CDR3 is 13 residues. This chain's CDR3 is CSVVEFSGNTIYF. The CDR3 DNA sequence: TGCAGCGTTGTTGAGTTCTCTGGAAACACCATATATTTT.

This chain uses TRBV10-3 with TRBJ2-1, with TRBD2 identical over 7 bases. The length of the CDR3 is 13 residues. Germline trimming cut 10 bases from V and 2 bases from J; bases unmatched to any gene: 5. From germline, CDR1 is ENHRY and CDR2 SYGVKD. CDR3 DNA: TGTGCCACTACTAGCGCCGCCTACAATGAGCAGTTCTTC. Amino acid sequence: CATTSAAYNEQFF.

The chain employs TRBV12-3 or TRBV12-4 and TRBJ1-5; tentative D call: TRBD1 (5 bases). CDR3 length: 15 amino acids. Trimming took off 2 bases at V and 2 bases at J, with 10 bases between the two ends. The CDR3 DNA follows: TGTGCCAGCAGTTTAACCCAGGGAGGCAATCAGCCCCAGCATTTT. As protein: CASSLTQGGNQPQHF.

This clonotype has only a few counts. The chain recombines TRBV4-3 with TRBJ2-3, with D perhaps TRBD1 (7 bases). Germline assignment: CDR1 LGHNA and CDR2 YSLEER. The CDR3 is 16 residues long. V gave up 3 bases and J gave up 6 bases, with 19 bases separating them. The CDR3 DNA is TGCGCCAGCAGCCACATCGTAGGACAGGCGGGGGATACGCAGTATTTT. It codes for CASSHIVGQAGDTQYF.

In this sample, this clonotype turned up a few times. The chain links TRBV6-4 to TRBJ2-2; 7 nucleotides agree with TRBD1. The V segment lost 2 bases and the J segment 4 bases; nucleotides outside the gene matches: 7. The CDR3 runs 16 residues. Germline V lookup: CDR1 MRHNA, CDR2 SNTAGT. CDR3 sequence: CASSDQTGSFTGELFF. In DNA form, the CDR3 reads TGTGCCAGCAGTGACCAGACAGGGAGTTTCACCGGGGAGCTGTTTTTT.

The V gene is TRBV7-2, the J gene TRBJ2-7; possibly TRBD1 for D (5 bases). The CDR3 runs to 13 residues. The germline V and J ends were trimmed by 2 bases and 7 bases, with 12 bases remaining between them. Germline V gives CDR1 SGHTA, CDR2 FQGNSA. CDR3 region: CASSLSRAFEQYF. The CDR3 coding sequence is TGTGCCAGCAGCTTAAGCAGGGCCTTTGAGCAGTACTTC. Complete variable domain (other parts from reference TRBV7-2 and TRBJ2-7): GAGVSQSPSNKVTEKGKDVELRCDPISGHTALYWYRQSLGQGLEFLIYFQGNSAPDKSGLPSDRFSAERTGGSVSTLTIQRTQQEDSAVYLCASSLSRAFEQYFGPGTRLTVT.

The J gene is TRBJ1-1, the V gene TRBV12-3 or TRBV12-4; TRBD1 might be the D (5 bases). Trimming left V 6 bases short and J 6 bases short, with 8 bases between. This CDR3 spans 11 amino acids. DNA for the CDR3: TGTGCCAGCAGCAGGGACGCTGAAGCTTTCTTT. This sequence encodes CASSRDAEAFF.

J is TRBJ2-5 and V is TRBV27, with 15 positions matching TRBD2. J was trimmed by 2 bases and V by 4 bases; bases with no gene match: 5. This CDR3 contains 17 residues. Germline values: CDR1 MNHEY, CDR2 SMNVEV (reference sequence). The CDR3 sequence is CASSSRTSGRVQETQYF. CDR3 nucleotide sequence: TGTGCCAGCAGTTCCCGGACTAGCGGGAGGGTACAAGAGACCCAGTACTTC.

This clonotype was seen just once. The chain joins TRBV6-5 to TRBJ2-7; D is perhaps TRBD1 (6 bases). The CDR3 extends over 14 amino acids. CDR1 and CDR2 (germline): MNHEY, SVGAGI. The V end was cut by 3 bases, the J end by 1 base, with 10 bases between. Here the CDR3 reads CASSYTTGSYEQYF. CDR3 DNA sequence: TGTGCCAGCAGTTATACAACAGGGTCCTACGAGCAGTACTTC.

This clonotype was recorded at least ten times. V is TRBV20-1 and J is TRBJ2-7; TRBD1 or TRBD2 may be the D gene (5 bases each). This CDR3 comprises 16 residues. Germline V lookup: CDR1 DFQATT, CDR2 SNEGSKA (reference sequence). Trimming removed 1 base from V and 2 bases from J, with 18 bases in between. CDR3 loop: CSARAGTAGQAYEQYF. The CDR3 DNA is TGCAGTGCTAGAGCCGGGACGGCCGGGCAAGCCTACGAGCAGTACTTC.

The chain employs TRBV15 and TRBJ1-5; D remains unclear. The V end lost 5 bases, the J end lost 1 base, and 15 bases lay between the germline ends. Germline V lookup: CDR1 LNHNV, CDR2 YYDKDF (reference sequence). There are 16 residues in the CDR3. The CDR3 DNA reads TGTGCCACCAGCGGAGGACGGCTTATGAGCAATCAGCCCCAGCATTTT. Amino acid sequence: CATSGGRLMSNQPQHF.

This clonotype was detected only a few times. CDR3 sequence: CSVSTGGRTEAFF. CDR3 coding DNA: TGCAGCGTCTCGACAGGGGGCAGGACTGAAGCTTTCTTT. The chain employs TRBV29-1 and TRBJ1-1, with TRBD1 matching over 10 bases. The V and J ends lost 6 bases and 5 bases, in that order; junction bases with no gene match: 6. Germline V gene lookup returns CDR1 SQVTM and CDR2 ANQGSEA. CDR3 length: 13 residues.

The chain uses TRBV18 and TRBJ2-1; D perhaps matches TRBD1 (5 bases). This CDR3 comprises 13 residues. CDR1 is KGHSH and CDR2 is LQKENI in the germline V gene. Trimming shortened V by 3 bases and J by 6 bases, and 9 bases separated the two germline ends. CDR3 amino acids: CASSPAGPNEQFF. In DNA, the CDR3 is TGTGCCAGCTCACCGGCAGGGCCCAATGAGCAGTTCTTC.

This clonotype was seen a few times. The CDR3 sequence is CSVETRNTGELFF. DNA of the CDR3: TGCAGCGTTGAAACCAGAAACACCGGGGAGCTGTTTTTT. The V call is TRBV29-1, the J call TRBJ2-2; D remains unclear. CDR1 and CDR2 from the germline V gene are SQVTM and ANQGSEA. The CDR3 length is 13 residues. Trimming took off 2 bases at V and 2 bases at J, with 6 bases between the two ends.

The chain is built from TRBV29-1 and TRBJ2-2, with D possibly being TRBD2 (5 bases). CDR3 length: 12 amino acids. CDR1 SQVTM and CDR2 ANQGSEA come from the germline V gene. Between the trimmed V and J ends, which lost 3 bases and 8 bases, there was a span of 10 bases. The CDR3, as DNA: TGCAGCGTTGACGGGGAACAAGGGGAGCTGTTTTTT. Translation: CSVDGEQGELFF.

The genes are TRBV6-2 or TRBV6-3 and TRBJ2-3, with 10 bases aligning to TRBD2. Germline values: CDR1 MNHEY, CDR2 SVGEGT. Trimming cost V 6 bases and J 3 bases; bases outside gene matches: 6. CDR3 length: 15 amino acids. The CDR3 sequence: CASRAAGGRTDTQYF. In DNA, the CDR3 is TGTGCCAGCAGGGCAGCGGGAGGGCGGACAGATACGCAGTATTTT.

This clonotype came up a few times. V and J are TRBV10-3 and TRBJ2-5, with a possible D match to TRBD2 (5 bases). Per the germline V gene, CDR1 is ENHRY and CDR2 is SYGVKD. The CDR3 sequence is 13 residues long. Trimming removed 4 bases from V and 5 bases from J, with 11 bases in between. The CDR3 region has the DNA TGTGCCATCAGTGCATCCTCGGGGGAGACCCAGTACTTC. As protein: CAISASSGETQYF.

J is TRBJ2-1 and V is TRBV6-4; no clear D. Germline CDR1 reads MRHNA; CDR2 reads SNTAGT. This CDR3 region has 15 residues. V lost 3 bases, J lost 12 bases, and 21 bases lay in between. The CDR3 spells CASSERTLGGFWQFF. The DNA of the CDR3 is TGTGCCAGCAGTGAGAGGACCCTCGGTGGTTTCTGGCAGTTCTTC.

The chain is built from TRBV25-1 and TRBJ2-1, with 8 bases lining up with TRBD2. CDR3 length: 16 amino acids. J lost 4 bases, V lost 4 bases, and 9 bases had no gene match. Germline CDR1 reads MGHDK; CDR2 reads SYGVNS. As DNA, the CDR3 is TGTGCCAGCAGTGCAATCGCCGGGAGGGCTTACAATGAGCAGTTCTTC. Its translation is CASSAIAGRAYNEQFF.

This clonotype was counted many times. The V gene is TRBV7-2, the J gene TRBJ2-7, with TRBD2 as a possible D gene (6 bases). The germline gives CDR1 SGHTA, CDR2 FQGNSA. The ends were cut back, 6 bases at V and 3 bases at J, with 18 bases in the middle. This CDR3 has 15 amino acids. CDR3 loop: CASRSQGGGVYEQYF. CDR3 nucleotide sequence: TGTGCCAGCAGGAGTCAGGGCGGAGGGGTCTACGAGCAGTACTTC.

This clonotype has at least ten counts. The V and J genes are TRBV4-3 and TRBJ1-1; no clear D. The ends were cut back, 1 base at V and 0 bases at J, with 15 bases in the middle. Germline V gives CDR1 LGHNA, CDR2 YSLEER. CDR3 length equals 17 residues. For the CDR3, the DNA is TGCGCCAGCAGCCAAGGCTCCGGAGACGGCATGAACACTGAAGCTTTCTTT. This codes for CASSQGSGDGMNTEAFF.

As concerns this clonotype: It may be a read error: a sequence one base away is much more abundant. V usage is TRBV5-6 and J usage is TRBJ2-3; 11 bases are shared with TRBD1. The germline V gene has CDR1 SGHDT and CDR2 YYEEEE. The junction had 7 bases not matched to a gene; V was cut back by 3 bases and J by 7 bases. This CDR3 region has 15 residues. The CDR3 is CASSSVGQGAHTQYF. The CDR3 DNA reads as TGTGCCAGCAGCTCCGTTGGACAGGGGGCCCATACGCAGTATTTT.